A selection of T cell receptor beta chains follows, all from one sample in a study of blood T cells in healthy people across ages. TCRdb analysed the 5' RACE reads with MiXCR anew, one entry per CDR3 protein. The repertoire includes about 1.1 million distinct CDR3 sequences, under 40% of them detected once, and 13% sits in the top ten. Sequenced material: blood. Every receptor here comes from a man in his late teens or twenties in good health. Each CDR3 is given with its conserved first and last residue. The D gene is left open where the match is weak. Size is stated for part of the rows, as once, few or many counts, or as a class when the clone is expanded.

TRBJ2-1 | TRBV6-2/TRBV6-3 | . | . | CASRALGGSYNEQFF | TGTGCCAGCAGAGCCCTGGGGGGCTCCTACAATGAGCAGTTCTTC
TRBJ1-2 | TRBV7-9 | . | . | CASSVTDMGYTF | TGTGCCAGCAGCGTTACCGACATGGGCTACACCTTC
TRBJ1-1 | TRBV27 | . | . | CASSSRAGYTEAFF | TGTGCCAGCAGCTCCCGGGCAGGGTACACTGAAGCTTTCTTT
TRBJ2-1 | TRBV20-1 | . | . | CSAKPDRKYNEQFF | TGCAGTGCCAAACCGGACAGAAAGTACAATGAGCAGTTCTTC
TRBJ1-3 | TRBV7-2 | . | . | CASSLAGTNSGNTIYF | TGTGCCAGCAGCTTAGCCGGGACAAACTCTGGAAACACCATATATTTT
TRBJ2-3 | TRBV27 | few | . | CASQKDRAPDTQYF | TGTGCCAGCCAGAAAGACCGGGCCCCAGATACGCAGTATTTT
TRBJ1-4 | TRBV7-2 | few | . | CASSLASGQREKLFF | TGTGCCAGCAGCTTAGCGTCAGGGCAAAGAGAAAAACTGTTTTTT
TRBJ2-5 | TRBV4-3 | . | TRBD2 | CASSQAAAGDQETQYF | TGCGCCAGCAGCCAAGCAGCGGCGGGGGACCAAGAGACCCAGTACTTC
TRBJ2-7 | TRBV7-3 | once | . | CASSLLSGSSYNEQYF | TGTGCCAGCAGCTTATTATCCGGGAGCTCCTACAATGAGCAGTACTTC
TRBJ2-3 | TRBV19 | . | . | CASSISQAQDTQYF | TGTGCCAGTAGTATCTCCCAGGCGCAAGATACGCAGTATTTT
TRBJ2-1 | TRBV29-1 | many | TRBD2 | CSVETSGGLSYNEQFF | TGCAGCGTTGAGACTAGCGGGGGGCTGTCCTACAATGAGCAGTTCTTC
TRBJ1-2 | TRBV7-2 | few | . | CASSLEGVDGYTF | TGTGCCAGCAGCTTGGAGGGGGTGGATGGCTACACCTTC
TRBJ2-2 | TRBV11-1 | . | . | CASSARDATLTGELFF | TGTGCCAGCAGCGCCCGGGACGCGACACTCACCGGGGAGCTGTTTTTT
TRBJ1-1 | TRBV4-3 | . | . | CASCHSGAGTEAFF | TGCGCCAGCTGCCATTCAGGGGCCGGCACTGAAGCTTTCTTT
TRBJ2-5 | TRBV7-9 | . | . | CASSLVLLRETQYF | TGTGCCAGCAGCTTAGTCCTCTTACGAGAGACCCAGTACTTC
TRBJ1-5 | TRBV20-1 | . | TRBD1 | CSAGRTGNSNQPQHF | TGCAGTGCTGGGAGGACAGGGAATAGCAATCAGCCCCAGCATTTT
TRBJ1-1 | TRBV5-5 | . | . | CASSLGSRAGDTEAFF | TGTGCCAGCAGCTTGGGGAGTCGAGCAGGGGACACTGAAGCTTTCTTT
TRBJ2-2 | TRBV20-1 | few | TRBD2 | CSASDRTSSTGELFF | TGCAGTGCTAGCGATAGGACTAGCAGCACCGGGGAGCTGTTTTTT
TRBJ2-7 | TRBV5-6 | . | . | CASSASPSSYNEQYF | TGTGCCAGCAGCGCTAGCCCGAGCTCCTACAATGAGCAGTACTTC
TRBJ1-6 | TRBV20-1 | few | . | CSAKNFGESPLHF | TGCAGTGCTAAAAACTTCGGGGAATCACCCCTCCACTTT
TRBJ2-2 | TRBV20-1 | few | . | CSARDSATGELFF | TGCAGTGCTAGAGATTCCGCGACCGGGGAGCTGTTTTTT
TRBJ2-1 | TRBV24-1 | . | TRBD1 | CATSDLMQGARNGQFF | TGTGCCACCAGTGATTTGATGCAGGGGGCAAGGAATGGGCAGTTCTTC
TRBJ2-1 | TRBV5-1 | . | TRBD2 | CASRKSGGTSYNEQFF | TGCGCCAGCAGGAAAAGCGGGGGGACCTCCTACAATGAGCAGTTCTTC
TRBJ2-2 | TRBV4-3 | once | . | CASTQGVNTGELFF | TGCGCCAGCACCCAGGGAGTTAACACCGGGGAGCTGTTTTTT
TRBJ2-1 | TRBV12-3/TRBV12-4 | few | TRBD2 | CASRLAGGANEQFF | TGTGCCAGCAGGCTAGCGGGGGGGGCCAATGAGCAGTTCTTC
TRBJ2-1 | TRBV5-1 | . | TRBD1 | CASSLAGPGQGAYEQFF | TGCGCCAGCAGCTTGGCGGGACCGGGACAGGGAGCGTATGAGCAGTTCTTC
TRBJ1-4 | TRBV15 | . | . | CATSRARDEKLFF | TGTGCCACCAGCAGGGCGAGAGATGAAAAACTGTTTTTT
TRBJ2-7 | TRBV6-5 | . | . | CASSYVGGGTYEQYF | TGTGCCAGCAGTTACGTCGGAGGAGGGACCTACGAGCAGTACTTC
TRBJ1-5 | TRBV3-1 | many | . | CASSQDRHQPQHF | TGTGCCAGCAGCCAAGATAGGCATCAGCCCCAGCATTTT
TRBJ2-1 | TRBV6-5 | . | . | CAGSYSDYNEQFF | TGTGCCGGCAGTTACAGTGACTACAATGAGCAGTTCTTC
TRBJ1-2 | TRBV20-1 | . | TRBD1 | CSAKPLIGTDLYGYTF | TGCAGTGCTAAACCCTTAATCGGGACAGATCTTTATGGCTACACCTTC
TRBJ2-5 | TRBV29-1 | many | TRBD1 | CSAFGDRGETQYF | TGCAGCGCCTTTGGAGACAGGGGGGAGACCCAGTACTTC
TRBJ1-3 | TRBV9 | . | . | CASSSYPQGLDGNTIYF | TGTGCCAGCAGCTCGTATCCTCAGGGGCTAGATGGAAACACCATATATTTT
TRBJ2-6 | TRBV20-1 | few | . | CSARWTDGNVLTF | TGCAGTGCTAGGTGGACAGATGGCAACGTCCTGACTTTC
TRBJ1-5 | TRBV5-1 | few | . | CASSPGVGQPQHF | TGCGCCAGCAGCCCGGGGGTGGGTCAGCCCCAGCATTTT
TRBJ2-5 | TRBV10-3 | . | . | CAIRENRETQYF | TGTGCCATCAGGGAGAACCGGGAGACCCAGTACTTC
TRBJ2-7 | TRBV7-6 | . | . | CASSLDRAADEQYF | TGTGCCAGCAGCTTAGACAGAGCTGCCGACGAGCAGTACTTC
TRBJ2-7 | TRBV20-1 | . | TRBD1 | CSATTGASSYNEQYF | TGCAGTGCTACTACAGGGGCTAGCTCCTACAATGAGCAGTACTTC
TRBJ2-6 | TRBV28 | . | TRBD1 | CASSLRGQESGANVLTF | TGTGCCAGCAGTTTAAGGGGACAGGAGTCTGGGGCCAACGTCCTGACTTTC
TRBJ2-1 | TRBV7-2 | once | . | CASSLGRAQGQFF | TGTGCCAGCAGCTTAGGTAGGGCCCAAGGGCAGTTCTTC
TRBJ2-5 | TRBV25-1 | . | TRBD1 | CASSDSLGQVQETQYF | TGTGCCAGCAGTGATTCCCTGGGACAGGTTCAAGAGACCCAGTACTTC
TRBJ1-4 | TRBV29-1 | . | TRBD1 | CSGAGQGDEKLFF | TGCAGCGGTGCGGGACAGGGGGATGAAAAACTGTTTTTT
TRBJ2-5 | TRBV4-1 | . | . | CVSSQESGPRETQYF | TGCGTCAGCAGCCAAGAAAGTGGTCCTCGGGAGACCCAGTACTTC
TRBJ2-7 | TRBV5-1 | . | . | CASSARAGHEQYF | TGCGCCAGCAGCGCCAGGGCCGGGCATGAGCAGTACTTC
TRBJ2-7 | TRBV6-5 | few | TRBD1 | CASREDRGDRYEQYF | TGTGCCAGCAGAGAAGACAGGGGGGATCGCTACGAGCAGTACTTC
TRBJ2-7 | TRBV27 | . | . | CASGLMRAGGEQYF | TGTGCCAGCGGTTTAATGCGGGCAGGAGGCGAGCAGTACTTC
TRBJ2-2 | TRBV2 | . | TRBD2 | CASSTGLAVNTGELFF | TGTGCCAGCAGCACGGGACTAGCGGTGAACACCGGGGAGCTGTTTTTT
TRBJ1-5 | TRBV27 | few | . | CASSPSRLSNQPQHF | TGTGCCAGCAGTCCCTCCCGGTTGAGCAATCAGCCCCAGCATTTT
TRBJ1-1 | TRBV29-1 | . | . | CSVGRAAETEAFF | TGCAGCGTTGGGAGGGCCGCAGAGACTGAAGCTTTCTTT
TRBJ2-6 | TRBV10-3 | . | . | CAIRNFVRGTGANVLTF | TGTGCCATCAGGAATTTCGTAAGAGGTACTGGGGCCAACGTCCTGACTTTC
TRBJ1-2 | TRBV3-1 | few | TRBD1 | CASSYRQGGYGYTF | TGTGCCAGCAGCTACCGACAGGGCGGCTATGGCTACACCTTC
TRBJ2-4 | TRBV27 | . | . | CASSFWGPKNIQYF | TGTGCCAGCAGTTTCTGGGGTCCCAAAAACATTCAGTACTTC
TRBJ2-3 | TRBV15 | . | . | CATSRDRTTSTDTQYF | TGTGCCACCAGCAGAGACAGGACAACTAGCACAGATACGCAGTATTTT
TRBJ2-1 | TRBV2 | . | TRBD2 | CVIERGTNEQFF | TGTGTGATTGAGCGGGGTACCAATGAGCAGTTCTTC
TRBJ1-5 | TRBV7-2 | many | . | CASSYQGNQPQHF | TGTGCCAGCAGCTATCAGGGCAATCAGCCCCAGCATTTT
TRBJ1-2 | TRBV7-9 | . | . | CASSSDGWGYTF | TGTGCCAGCAGCTCTGACGGTTGGGGCTACACCTTC
TRBJ1-2 | TRBV9 | . | . | CASSPTDRAFYGYTF | TGTGCCAGCAGCCCGACAGACAGAGCTTTCTATGGCTACACCTTC
TRBJ2-1 | TRBV12-3/TRBV12-4 | . | . | CASKAYSYNEQFF | TGTGCCAGCAAGGCCTACTCCTACAATGAGCAGTTCTTC
TRBJ1-1 | TRBV5-5 | . | . | CASRPQGTNTEAFF | TGTGCCAGCAGACCTCAGGGTACGAACACTGAAGCTTTCTTT